The present T cell receptor (beta chain) was sequenced within a study of control samples from healthy donors and cancer patients. The CDR3 is made up of 13 amino acids. From germline, CDR1 is SEHNR and CDR2 FQNEAQ (reference sequence). The V gene lost 5 bases and the J gene lost 1 base, with 6 bases spanning the gap. Clones were sequenced by immunoSEQ multiplex PCR, and TCRdb holds only the in-frame ones, with some missing. Altogether about 150,000 clones are present, approximately 94% being singletons, with the ten largest covering approximately 6%. The sequence came from a man in his forties in good health. The rearrangement uses TRBV7-9 and TRBJ2-4; D not resolved. Specimen: blood. The CDR3 DNA sequence: TGTGCCAGCAGCCATGTGGCCAAAAACATTCAGTACTTC. Its protein product is CASSHVAKNIQYF. Full variable domain (missing parts from reference TRBV7-9 and TRBJ2-4): DTGVSQNPRHKITKRGQNVTFRCDPISEHNRLYWYRQTLGQGPEFLTYFQNEAQLEKSRLLSDRFSAERPKGSFSTLEIQRTEQGDSAMYLCASSHVAKNIQYFGAGTRLSVL.